A single sample is the source of the 28 T cell receptor beta chains below, sequenced in a study of cytomegalovirus exposure and HLA in healthy donors. PCR was performed using 60 Vbeta and 13 Jbeta primers. Only in-frame clones appear in the TCRdb table, and some are missing; sequencing was by immunoSEQ multiplex PCR. The data contain 100,000 to 150,000 clones, roughly four fifths of them singletons. The source material was PBMCs. Receptors were obtained from a woman between 40 and 55 years old in good health and CMV-seropositive.

The V and J genes are TRBV7-8 and TRBJ1-1; the match to TRBD1 covers 11 bases. V dropped 5 bases and J dropped 4; count of bases not matched to a gene: 6. The CDR3 covers 15 residues. Germline CDR1 and CDR2: SGHVS and FQNEAQ. CDR3 protein: CASSPRDRGFTEAFF. In DNA, the CDR3 is TGTGCCAGCAGCCCACGGGACAGGGGGTTCACTGAAGCTTTCTTT.

The chain employs TRBV19 and TRBJ2-3, with D possibly TRBD2 on 6 matching bases. CDR3 length: 15 residues. Germline V CDR1 and CDR2: LNHDA, SQIVND (reference sequence). Trimming left V 5 bases short and J 1 base short, with 13 bases between. The DNA for the CDR3 is TGTGCCAGTAGTGTCCTAGCGTTTGGCACAGATACGCAGTATTTT. Translating it yields CASSVLAFGTDTQYF.

This sequence joins TRBV5-1 and TRBJ1-3; 7 nucleotides align to TRBD1. V lost 4 bases to trimming and J lost 2 bases; unmatched junction nucleotides: 3. Germline CDR1 and CDR2: SGHRS and YFSETQ. The CDR3 is 14 residues long. CDR3 amino acids: CASSTTGTGNTIYF. DNA of the CDR3: TGCGCCAGCAGCACGACAGGGACTGGAAACACCATATATTTT.

The genes are TRBV9 and TRBJ1-2, with 8 bases aligning to TRBD1. V was pared by 4 bases and J by 2 bases, with 16 bases of the junction left unmatched. Germline-derived CDR1 and CDR2 are SGDLS and YYNGEE. This CDR3 spans 18 amino acids. CDR3 protein: CASSLPLAGGEHNYGYTF. The DNA for the CDR3 is TGTGCCAGCAGCCTCCCGTTGGCAGGGGGCGAACACAACTATGGCTACACCTTC.

The rearrangement joins TRBV19 to TRBJ2-7, with TRBD1 identical over 7 bases. The CDR3 runs 15 residues. V was clipped by 7 bases and J by 0 bases; unmatched bases: 9. The germline CDR1 and CDR2 sequences are LNHDA and SQIVND (reference sequence). In nucleotides, the CDR3 is TGTGCCAGTAACCAAATGGGGGACAGCTCCTACGAGCAGTACTTC. Translating it yields CASNQMGDSSYEQYF. Combining the CDR3 with reference TRBV19 and TRBJ2-7 gives the whole variable domain DGGITQSPKYLFRKEGQNVTLSCEQNLNHDAMYWYRQDPGQGLRLIYYSQIVNDFQKGDIAEGYSVSREKKESFPLTVTSAQKNPTAFYLCASNQMGDSSYEQYFGPGTRLTVT.

The rearrangement joins TRBV7-2 to TRBJ2-1; 7 positions agree with TRBD2. The J segment lost 7 bases and the V segment lost 2 bases, leaving 8 bases of the junction unmatched. The CDR3 is made up of 15 amino acids. Germline CDR1 is SGHTA and CDR2 is FQGNSA. The CDR3 loop reads CASSLFGLELNEQFF. The DNA for the CDR3 is TGTGCCAGCAGCTTATTTGGACTAGAGCTTAATGAGCAGTTCTTC.

The V gene is TRBV4-2, the J gene TRBJ1-6; 12 nucleotides line up with TRBD1. The CDR3 is made up of 18 amino acids. V gave up 3 bases and J gave up 10 bases; unmatched junction bases: 13. The germline CDR1 and CDR2 sequences are LGHNA and YNFKEQ. The CDR3 DNA sequence: TGTGCCAGCAGCCATACCGGGACAGGGGGCGTGAGTTCATCACCCCTCCACTTT. This encodes CASSHTGTGGVSSSPLHF.

This clone was seen only a few times. The J gene is TRBJ1-2, the V gene TRBV30; D perhaps matches TRBD1 (6 bases). CDR1 and CDR2 from the germline V gene are GTSNPN and SVGIG (reference sequence). With 3 bases removed from V and 2 bases from J, the gap between germline ends came to 13 bases. There are 14 residues in the CDR3. Written as DNA, the CDR3 is TGTGCCTGGAGACATGGGGGCGAGAACTATGGCTACACCTTC. Amino acids: CAWRHGGENYGYTF. Full variable domain (missing parts from reference TRBV30 and TRBJ1-2): SQTIHQWPATLVQPVGSPLSLECTVEGTSNPNLYWYRQAAGRGLQLLFYSVGIGQISSEVPQNLSASRPQDRQFILSSKKLLLSDSGFYLCAWRHGGENYGYTFGSGTRLTVV.

This clone was observed once. The chain is built from TRBV5-1 and TRBJ2-2; TRBD1 is a possible D gene (6 bases). This CDR3 comprises 13 residues. The ends were cut back, 3 bases at V and 5 bases at J, with 8 bases in the middle. Germline V lookup: CDR1 SGHRS, CDR2 YFSETQ. The CDR3 DNA is TGCGCCAGCAGCTCGGGACAAACCGGGGAGCTGTTTTTT. Protein product: CASSSGQTGELFF.

This rearrangement joins TRBV28 to TRBJ2-7; TRBD1 matches at 8 bases. The CDR3 consists of 13 residues. Germline V CDR1 and CDR2: MDHEN, SYDVKM. J gave up 3 bases and V 9 bases, and 7 bases lay outside the gene matches. CDR3 DNA: TGTGCCAGTAGACAGGGGCCCGACTACGAGCAGTACTTC. Amino acids: CASRQGPDYEQYF.

V is TRBV4-3 and J is TRBJ1-2, with TRBD1 matching over 8 bases. Germline lookup yields CDR1 LGHNA and CDR2 YSLEER. CDR3 length: 15 residues. J was trimmed by 4 bases and V by 5 bases; bases with no gene match: 9. The CDR3: CASSTTAGGTYGYTF. CDR3 nucleotide sequence: TGCGCCAGCAGCACAACGGCAGGGGGCACCTATGGCTACACCTTC.

CDR3 DNA sequence: TGTGCCAGCAGTGAGGACCCTATAGGCGGGGGGTCTGGAAACACCATATATTTT. Amino acid sequence: CASSEDPIGGGSGNTIYF. This chain joins TRBV27 and TRBJ1-3, with D perhaps matching TRBD1 (5 bases). This CDR3 has 18 residues. The V end lost 5 bases, the J end lost 1 base, and 21 bases lay between the germline ends. The germline gives CDR1 MNHEY, CDR2 SMNVEV (reference sequence).

The J gene is TRBJ2-7, the V gene TRBV6-1; unclear D gene. Germline V CDR1 and CDR2: MNHNS, SASEGT. There are 14 residues in the CDR3. Trimming shortened V by 6 bases and J by 7 bases, and 19 bases separated the two germline ends. The DNA of the CDR3 is TGTGCCAGCAGACACAGAGTATACGATTCGGAGCAGTACTTC. This gives the protein CASRHRVYDSEQYF.

DNA of the CDR3: TGTGCCAGCAGTGTACTGGGGACAGGGGACTACGAGCAGTACTTC. Translation gives CASSVLGTGDYEQYF. The chain links TRBV28 to TRBJ2-7; TRBD1 matches at 10 bases. There are 15 residues in the CDR3. The germline CDR1 and CDR2 sequences are MDHEN and SYDVKM. V was clipped by 5 bases and J by 3 bases; unmatched bases: 7.

In its sample, this clone was seen a few times. J is TRBJ1-1 and V is TRBV28; 7 positions agree with TRBD1. The junction had 0 bases not matched to a gene; V was cut back by 2 bases and J by 3 bases. Germline CDR1 MDHEN, CDR2 SYDVKM. The CDR3 has 13 amino acids. Written as DNA, the CDR3 is TGTGCCAGCAGTTTAACAGGGGACACTGAAGCTTTCTTT. As protein: CASSLTGDTEAFF.

The chain links TRBV7-9 to TRBJ1-1; 10 bases match TRBD1. The CDR3 has 14 amino acids. Germline V gives CDR1 SEHNR, CDR2 FQNEAQ (reference sequence). Germline trimming cut 3 bases from V and 7 bases from J; bases unmatched to any gene: 5. The CDR3 is CASSFLGQGGEAFF. The CDR3 nucleotides read TGTGCCAGCAGCTTCCTCGGACAGGGGGGTGAAGCTTTCTTT.

The chain is built from TRBV27 and TRBJ2-3; 10 positions agree with TRBD2. CDR3 length: 17 amino acids. V gave up 2 bases and J gave up 3 bases; unmatched junction bases: 8. Germline V CDR1 and CDR2: MNHEY, SMNVEV (reference sequence). Written as DNA, the CDR3 is TGTGCCAGCAGTTTAAATCCTAGCGGGAGAAGGACAGATACGCAGTATTTT. This gives the protein CASSLNPSGRRTDTQYF.

The V call is TRBV7-8, the J call TRBJ2-1; D is possibly TRBD2 (6 bases). The ends were cut back, 2 bases at V and 3 bases at J, with 14 bases in the middle. This CDR3 is built from 16 residues. In germline, CDR1 is SGHVS, CDR2 FQNEAQ. CDR3 region: CASSLNPGLLYNEQFF. The CDR3 DNA follows: TGTGCCAGCAGCTTAAATCCCGGACTACTCTACAATGAGCAGTTCTTC.

This clone was observed a few times. This sequence joins TRBV5-4 and TRBJ1-1, with 12 bases identical to TRBD1. The V and J ends lost 3 bases and 4 bases, in that order; junction bases with no gene match: 1. The germline V gene has CDR1 SGHNT and CDR2 YYREEE (reference sequence). This CDR3 spans 14 amino acids. CDR3 DNA: TGTGCCAGCAGCTCGGGACAGGGGGCCACTGAAGCTTTCTTT. Protein: CASSSGQGATEAFF.

J is TRBJ1-2 and V is TRBV9, with 8 bases identical to TRBD1. CDR3 length: 18 amino acids. In germline, CDR1 is SGDLS, CDR2 YYNGEE. V was clipped by 0 bases and J by 3 bases; unmatched bases: 13. DNA for the CDR3: TGTGCCAGCAGCGTAGCAGATAATCAGGGGGCGCCCGACTATGGCTACACCTTC. Its translation is CASSVADNQGAPDYGYTF.

V gene TRBV19 combines with J gene TRBJ1-2; D not resolved. The CDR3 contains 14 residues. Germline CDR1 and CDR2: LNHDA and SQIVND (reference sequence). V lost 2 bases to trimming and J lost 8 bases, with 15 bases between them. The chain's CDR3 is CASSITGYLRGYTF. Here the CDR3 DNA reads TGTGCCAGTAGTATAACCGGGTATCTAAGGGGCTACACCTTC.

The rearrangement uses TRBV6-1 and TRBJ2-5; TRBD1 aligns across 9 bases. This CDR3 is 16 amino acids long. Per the germline V gene, CDR1 is MNHNS and CDR2 is SASEGT. The ends lost 0 bases at V and 4 bases at J; junction bases unmatched: 6. CDR3 sequence (DNA): TGTGCCAGCAGTGAAGCAAGCGGACAGGGGTCAGAGACCCAGTACTTC. It is translated as CASSEASGQGSETQYF.

This clone was counted a few times. The J gene is TRBJ2-1, the V gene TRBV15, with TRBD2 matching 8 bases. V gave up 0 bases and J gave up 6 bases; unmatched junction bases: 7. The CDR3 length is 16 residues. Germline lookup yields CDR1 LNHNV and CDR2 YYDKDF (reference sequence). The CDR3 loop is CATSRDRGTRGNEQFF. The CDR3 DNA sequence: TGTGCCACCAGCAGAGATCGGGGGACTAGAGGCAATGAGCAGTTCTTC.

Note on this clone: Other DNA sequences within the sample encode an identical CDR3. V is TRBV6-4 and J is TRBJ2-2; the D is unclear. The germline V gene has CDR1 MRHNA and CDR2 SNTAGT. Trimming took off 6 bases at V and 3 bases at J, with 11 bases between the two ends. There are 14 residues in the CDR3. The CDR3 nucleotides read TGTGCCAGCAGCCCCGACTCCTACACCGGGGAGCTGTTTTTT. This sequence encodes CASSPDSYTGELFF.

This clone is labeled large. The chain employs TRBV4-3 and TRBJ2-1; tentatively, D is TRBD1 (5 bases). The CDR3 runs to 15 residues. Germline assignment: CDR1 LGHNA and CDR2 YSLEER. With 0 bases removed from V and 4 bases from J, the gap between germline ends came to 10 bases. This CDR3 is CASSQDGAPYNEQFF. CDR3 nucleotide sequence: TGCGCCAGCAGCCAAGATGGGGCACCTTACAATGAGCAGTTCTTC.

This chain connects TRBV29-1 to TRBJ2-1; the match to TRBD1 covers 8 bases. This CDR3 contains 17 residues. Losses at the gene ends were 3 bases for V and 6 bases for J; bases not matched to a gene: 16. Germline values: CDR1 SQVTM, CDR2 ANQGSEA. CDR3 amino acids: CSVDVPSGQGRLNEQFF. Here the CDR3 DNA reads TGCAGCGTTGACGTCCCTTCAGGACAGGGTAGGCTCAATGAGCAGTTCTTC.

In this sample, this clone turned up once. V usage is TRBV5-1 and J usage is TRBJ2-3; TRBD1 matches 10 bases. The V and J ends lost 1 base and 2 bases, in that order; junction bases with no gene match: 4. CDR3 length: 16 residues. In germline, CDR1 is SGHRS, CDR2 YFSETQ. CDR3 sequence: CASSLTGTGVTDTQYF. CDR3 in DNA: TGCGCCAGCAGCTTGACCGGGACAGGGGTCACAGATACGCAGTATTTT.

The gene calls are TRBV5-1 and TRBJ1-5; 10 bases map to TRBD1. The CDR3 runs 16 residues. V was pared by 7 bases and J by 6 bases, with 13 bases of the junction left unmatched. Germline V gene data show CDR1 as SGHRS and CDR2 as YFSETQ. The CDR3 DNA follows: TGCGCCAGCGGCCCAGGGTTGGGACAGGGGTTTCAGCCCCAGCATTTT. It is translated as CASGPGLGQGFQPQHF. Full variable domain (missing parts from reference TRBV5-1 and TRBJ1-5): KAGVTQTPRYLIKTRGQQVTLSCSPISGHRSVSWYQQTPGQGLQFLFEYFSETQRNKGNFPGRFSGRQFSNSRSEMNVSTLELGDSALYLCASGPGLGQGFQPQHFGDGTRLSIL.